One sample yielded the 8 T cell receptor beta chains listed below, sequenced in a study of T cell responses to AZD1222 COVID-19 vaccine. The table came from immunoSEQ multiplex PCR; TCRdb's copy has only in-frame clones and leaves some out. The table lists 250,000 to 300,000 clones, around 93% of them singletons. The sequencing used peripheral blood, collected 28 days after the second AZD1222 dose. Every receptor here comes from an adult who received the AZD1222 COVID-19 vaccine.

The chain combines TRBV6-2 or TRBV6-3 with TRBJ2-1; 10 bases map to TRBD2. Looked up from germline, CDR1 is MNHEY and CDR2 is SVGEGT. V gave up 5 bases and J gave up 5 bases; unmatched junction bases: 6. This CDR3 comprises 15 residues. CDR3 sequence reads: CASSRSGRGNNEQFF. CDR3 bases: TGTGCCAGCAGTCGGAGCGGGAGGGGAAACAATGAGCAGTTCTTC.

This clone occurred once. V and J are TRBV5-6 and TRBJ1-1; the D gene is possibly TRBD1 (6 bases). Germline V gives CDR1 SGHDT, CDR2 YYEEEE. Trimming shortened V by 4 bases and J by 5 bases, and 18 bases separated the two germline ends. The CDR3 has 15 amino acids. As DNA, the CDR3 is TGTGCCAGCAGCCTTTACAGGGTGAGGAAGACTGAAGCTTTCTTT. This translates into CASSLYRVRKTEAFF. The full variable domain, completed using reference TRBV5-6 and TRBJ1-1, is DAGVTQSPTHLIKTRGQQVTLRCSPKSGHDTVSWYQQALGQGPQFIFQYYEEEERQRGNFPDRFSGHQFPNYSSELNVNALLLGDSALYLCASSLYRVRKTEAFFGQGTRLTVV.

The V call is TRBV7-9, the J call TRBJ2-7, with TRBD1 matching 9 bases. J lost 5 bases, V lost 5 bases, and 7 bases had no gene match. Looked up from germline, CDR1 is SEHNR and CDR2 is FQNEAQ (reference sequence). This CDR3 region has 14 residues. The CDR3 DNA is TGTGCCAGCAGCCGACAGGGGGTATACAACGAGCAGTACTTC. Translation: CASSRQGVYNEQYF. The whole variable domain, filled in from reference TRBV7-9 and TRBJ2-7, reads DTGVSQNPRHKITKRGQNVTFRCDPISEHNRLYWYRQTLGQGPEFLTYFQNEAQLEKSRLLSDRFSAERPKGSFSTLEIQRTEQGDSAMYLCASSRQGVYNEQYFGPGTRLTVT.

V gene TRBV18 combines with J gene TRBJ1-5; no clear D gene. CDR1 is KGHSH, CDR2 LQKENI, per germline. The CDR3 covers 13 residues. V dropped 5 bases and J dropped 3 bases, with 8 bases sitting between them. Written as DNA, the CDR3 is TGTGCCAGCTCAGCGAGACTCAATCAGCCCCAGCATTTT. Protein product: CASSARLNQPQHF.

This clone was seen only once. The chain has TRBV7-2 and TRBJ2-7; possibly TRBD2 for D (6 bases). The CDR3 covers 14 residues. Trimming cost V 5 bases and J 3 bases, with 14 bases left between them. Germline V lookup: CDR1 SGHTA, CDR2 FQGNSA. CDR3 bases: TGTGCCAGCAGCCCTGGAGGGAATCTCTACGAGCAGTACTTC. The encoded protein is CASSPGGNLYEQYF. The full variable domain, completed using reference TRBV7-2 and TRBJ2-7, is GAGVSQSPSNKVTEKGKDVELRCDPISGHTALYWYRQSLGQGLEFLIYFQGNSAPDKSGLPSDRFSAERTGGSVSTLTIQRTQQEDSAVYLCASSPGGNLYEQYFGPGTRLTVT.

The chain recombines TRBV5-4 with TRBJ2-3; 11 nucleotides line up with TRBD2. The CDR3 sequence is 16 residues long. Germline loops: CDR1 SGHNT, CDR2 YYREEE (reference sequence). The V gene end was trimmed by 7 bases and the J gene end by 0 bases; junction bases not matched to a gene: 7. The CDR3 region has the DNA TGTGCCAGCCTAGCGGGGGGAACCCCTAGCACAGATACGCAGTATTTT. This encodes CASLAGGTPSTDTQYF.

This chain links TRBV19 with TRBJ2-2, with D unresolved. The CDR3 loop spans 15 amino acids. Trimming stripped 4 bases from V and 2 bases from J, with 11 bases between. Germline V gene data show CDR1 as LNHDA and CDR2 as SQIVND (reference sequence). In nucleotides, the CDR3 is TGTGCCAGTAGTAGCCCAGGATACAACACCGGGGAGCTGTTTTTT. It codes for CASSSPGYNTGELFF. The variable domain in full, completed from reference TRBV19 and TRBJ2-2, reads DGGITQSPKYLFRKEGQNVTLSCEQNLNHDAMYWYRQDPGQGLRLIYYSQIVNDFQKGDIAEGYSVSREKKESFPLTVTSAQKNPTAFYLCASSSPGYNTGELFFGEGSRLTVL.

The rearrangement uses TRBV7-3 and TRBJ2-7, with D hard to call. Trimming removed 3 bases from V and 5 bases from J, with 11 bases in between. Germline V gene sequence: CDR1 SGHTA, CDR2 FQGTGA. The CDR3 runs to 13 residues. The CDR3 sequence: CASSFHLGDEQYF. The CDR3 bases are TGTGCCAGCAGCTTTCACTTGGGCGACGAGCAGTACTTC.